The 23 T cell receptor beta chains given below trace back to one sample, sequenced in a study of cytomegalovirus exposure and HLA in healthy donors. The PCR employed 60 Vbeta primers together with 13 Jbeta primers. Data came from immunoSEQ multiplex PCR; TCRdb stores just in-frame clones and leaves some out. The sample lists about 68,000 clones, about 81% occurring once. Sequences were obtained from PBMCs. The source of these receptors is a human donor in good health.

V and J are TRBV5-1 and TRBJ2-3; tentative D call: TRBD1 (7 bases). Germline loops: CDR1 SGHRS, CDR2 YFSETQ. This CDR3 contains 16 residues. V shed 1 base and J shed 3 bases, with 15 bases lying between them. CDR3 sequence: CASSLQGGVLTDTQYF. CDR3 nucleotide sequence: TGCGCCAGCAGCTTGCAGGGGGGCGTACTAACAGATACGCAGTATTTT.

There are a few counts of this clone. V and J are TRBV5-1 and TRBJ1-4; 8 nucleotides line up with TRBD1. The germline CDR1 and CDR2 sequences are SGHRS and YFSETQ. Unmatched junction bases numbered 2, after V lost 4 bases and J lost 0 bases. The CDR3 runs to 15 residues. CDR3 residues: CASSKTGATNEKLFF. CDR3 in DNA: TGCGCCAGCAGCAAGACAGGGGCAACTAATGAAAAACTGTTTTTT.

This sequence joins TRBV7-9 and TRBJ1-1; tentative D call: TRBD1 (6 bases). CDR1 is SEHNR and CDR2 is FQNEAQ in the germline V gene (reference sequence). This CDR3 comprises 12 residues. Trimming took 5 bases from V and 11 from J, leaving 15 bases between them. Here the CDR3 DNA reads TGTGCCAGCAGCCTGCAGCAGGGGTGGGCTTTCTTT. This gives the protein CASSLQQGWAFF.

This chain links TRBV6-1 with TRBJ1-6; 9 nucleotides agree with TRBD1. Losses at the gene ends were 6 bases for V and 6 bases for J; bases not matched to a gene: 6. The CDR3 contains 15 residues. The V gene's germline CDR1 is MNHNS and CDR2 SASEGT. The chain's CDR3 is CASSVQGAPNSPLHF. CDR3 coding DNA: TGTGCCAGCAGCGTACAGGGGGCGCCTAATTCACCCCTCCACTTT.

This clone showed up just once. This chain links TRBV30 with TRBJ1-1; a weak D match, TRBD1 (5 bases). Germline assignment: CDR1 GTSNPN and CDR2 SVGIG (reference sequence). The CDR3 has 14 amino acids. V was pared by 0 bases and J by 2 bases, with 10 bases between. The CDR3 loop reads CAWSVGGINTEAFF. The CDR3 region has the DNA TGTGCCTGGAGTGTGGGGGGTATAAACACTGAAGCTTTCTTT. Drawing the rest from reference TRBV30 and TRBJ1-1, the complete variable domain is SQTIHQWPATLVQPVGSPLSLECTVEGTSNPNLYWYRQAAGRGLQLLFYSVGIGQISSEVPQNLSASRPQDRQFILSSKKLLLSDSGFYLCAWSVGGINTEAFFGQGTRLTVV.

The J gene is TRBJ2-7, the V gene TRBV7-9; D is ambiguous. CDR1 and CDR2 (germline): SEHNR, FQNEAQ (reference sequence). The CDR3 runs 15 residues. Trimming shortened V by 4 bases and J by 2 bases, and 15 bases separated the two germline ends. The CDR3 loop reads CASSSRNMGPYEQYF. In DNA, the CDR3 is TGTGCCAGCAGCTCCCGTAATATGGGCCCCTACGAGCAGTACTTC.

This rearrangement joins TRBV27 to TRBJ2-2, with D perhaps TRBD2 (6 bases). CDR1 MNHEY and CDR2 SMNVEV come from the germline V gene (reference sequence). The V end was cut by 2 bases, the J end by 4 bases, with 20 bases between. The CDR3 length is 18 residues. In nucleotides, the CDR3 is TGTGCCAGCAGTTTAGGTTCCGGGCAGTTCGGGGGCACCGGGGAGCTGTTTTTT. It encodes CASSLGSGQFGGTGELFF.

V and J are TRBV6-5 and TRBJ2-7; maybe TRBD1 (6 bases). Germline loops: CDR1 MNHEY, CDR2 SVGAGI. The germline V and J ends were trimmed by 5 bases and 6 bases, with 14 bases remaining between them. The CDR3 covers 13 residues. The CDR3 loop reads CASSRDKGSEQYF. CDR3 nucleotides: TGTGCCAGCAGTCGGGACAAGGGTAGCGAGCAGTACTTC.

Written as DNA, the CDR3 is TGCGCCAGCAGACCCGGACAGGGGGCGGATGAAAAACTGTTTTTT. This sequence encodes CASRPGQGADEKLFF. The rearrangement joins TRBV5-1 to TRBJ1-4, with 11 bases that match TRBD1. CDR1 is SGHRS and CDR2 is YFSETQ in the germline V gene. The trim removed 5 bases at V and 6 bases at J, leaving 6 bases unmatched. The CDR3 is made up of 15 amino acids.

The chain carries TRBV6-1 and TRBJ1-2; weak D call: TRBD1 (6 bases). The ends were cut back, 1 base at V and 4 bases at J, with 7 bases in the middle. The CDR3 totals 13 residues. Looked up from germline, CDR1 is MNHNS and CDR2 is SASEGT. CDR3 nucleotides: TGTGCCAGCAGTGAAGACAGGGTCTATGGCTACACCTTC. Translating it yields CASSEDRVYGYTF.

The chain links TRBV15 to TRBJ1-3, with D perhaps matching TRBD1 (6 bases). The CDR3 extends over 17 amino acids. Germline-derived CDR1 and CDR2 are LNHNV and YYDKDF (reference sequence). V was trimmed by 0 bases and J by 0 bases, leaving 12 bases between them. The DNA for the CDR3 is TGTGCCACCAGCAGAGACCCCGGACAGAGCTCTGGAAACACCATATATTTT. This codes for CATSRDPGQSSGNTIYF. Combining the CDR3 with reference TRBV15 and TRBJ1-3 gives the whole variable domain DAMVIQNPRYQVTQFGKPVTLSCSQTLNHNVMYWYQQKSSQAPKLLFHYYDKDFNNEADTPDNFQSRRPNTSFCFLDIRSPGLGDTAMYLCATSRDPGQSSGNTIYFGEGSWLTVV.

This clone was observed a few times. The chain links TRBV29-1 to TRBJ2-3; weak D call: TRBD1 (7 bases). V lost 4 bases to trimming and J lost 0 bases, with 17 bases between them. CDR3 size: 16 residues. The germline V gene encodes CDR1 SQVTM and CDR2 ANQGSEA. CDR3 sequence reads: CSVAGARGSSTDTQYF. As DNA, the CDR3 is TGCAGCGTTGCGGGAGCCAGGGGGAGCAGCACAGATACGCAGTATTTT.

The chain employs TRBV18 and TRBJ1-1; 8 bases map to TRBD1. V gave up 4 bases and J gave up 2 bases; unmatched junction bases: 6. The CDR3 extends over 15 amino acids. Germline CDR1 and CDR2: KGHSH and LQKENI. CDR3: CASSLLDRVNTEAFF. For the CDR3, the DNA is TGTGCCAGCTCACTCTTGGACAGGGTAAACACTGAAGCTTTCTTT.

The rearrangement links TRBV5-6 to TRBJ2-7; the match to TRBD1 covers 8 bases. In germline, CDR1 is SGHDT, CDR2 YYEEEE. The CDR3 is 14 residues long. V lost 0 bases to trimming and J lost 4 bases; unmatched junction nucleotides: 3. The CDR3 protein is CASSLGQGYYEQYF. CDR3 bases: TGTGCCAGCAGCTTGGGACAGGGGTATTACGAGCAGTACTTC.

V and J are TRBV10-3 and TRBJ2-3; TRBD2 matches at 8 bases. V was pared by 8 bases and J by 6 bases, with 10 bases of the junction left unmatched. Germline values: CDR1 ENHRY, CDR2 SYGVKD. The CDR3 is 14 amino acids. The CDR3 DNA follows: TGTGCCATCGGGACTAGAGGGGTCGCGGATACGCAGTATTTT. It codes for CAIGTRGVADTQYF.

The chain employs TRBV5-4 and TRBJ1-1, with D possibly TRBD1 on 5 matching bases. Germline lookup yields CDR1 SGHNT and CDR2 YYREEE (reference sequence). Trimming took 0 bases from V and 0 from J, leaving 9 bases between them. The CDR3 has 15 residues. The chain's CDR3 is CASSLGTGLNTEAFF. The CDR3, as DNA: TGTGCCAGCAGCTTGGGAACAGGATTGAACACTGAAGCTTTCTTT.

About this clone: Mismatch with germline at one junction end may stem from a read error. CDR3 DNA: TGTGCTAGCAGCCAAACAGGGGGCTCGACCGGGGAGCTGTTTTTT. Translating gives CASSQTGGSTGELFF. The J gene is TRBJ2-2, the V gene TRBV7-7; 9 positions match TRBD1. The CDR3 contains 15 residues. CDR1 SSHAT and CDR2 FNYEAQ come from the germline V gene (reference sequence).

This chain's CDR3 is CASSVMGGTEAFF. The CDR3, as DNA: TGTGCCAGCAGTGTAATGGGGGGCACTGAAGCTTTCTTT. The rearrangement links TRBV6-1 to TRBJ1-1; weak D call: TRBD1 (5 bases). The CDR3 loop spans 13 amino acids. V was shortened by 4 bases and J by 4 bases, with 10 bases between the two germline ends. Per germline, CDR1 MNHNS and CDR2 SASEGT.

The chain is built from TRBV5-1 and TRBJ1-4, with 12 bases lining up with TRBD1. With 2 bases clipped from V and 7 bases from J, the junction kept 6 bases outside the gene matches. This CDR3 has 16 amino acids. Per germline, CDR1 SGHRS and CDR2 YFSETQ. CDR3 in amino acids: CASSFEGQGAGEKLFF. The DNA of the CDR3 is TGCGCCAGCAGCTTCGAGGGACAGGGGGCCGGTGAAAAACTGTTTTTT.

V and J are TRBV2 and TRBJ1-5, with D hard to call. The CDR3 has 14 residues. Trimming cost V 3 bases and J 1 base, with 7 bases left between them. The germline CDR1 and CDR2 sequences are SNHLY and FYNNEI. The DNA for the CDR3 is TGTGCCAGCAGTGAGCGTCTGAGCAATCAGCCCCAGCATTTT. Amino acids: CASSERLSNQPQHF.

The chain combines TRBV29-1 with TRBJ1-1; TRBD1 matches 9 bases. Germline trimming cut 3 bases from V and 1 base from J; bases unmatched to any gene: 0. Germline V lookup: CDR1 SQVTM, CDR2 ANQGSEA. This CDR3 contains 13 residues. CDR3 bases: TGCAGCGTTGAGACAGGGGGGAACACTGAAGCTTTCTTT. Translating it yields CSVETGGNTEAFF.

This rearrangement joins TRBV10-3 to TRBJ1-4; D might be TRBD1 (5 bases). This CDR3 is 14 amino acids long. CDR1 and CDR2 (germline): ENHRY, SYGVKD. V lost 6 bases and J 6 bases, leaving 14 bases between the germline ends. In DNA form, the CDR3 reads TGTGCCATCAGCCGCCCAGGAGGGGATGAAAAACTGTTTTTT. Translating gives CAISRPGGDEKLFF.

The chain uses TRBV6-5 and TRBJ1-3; D gene unclear. CDR3 length equals 13 residues. The V gene lost 6 bases and the J gene lost 4 bases, with 10 bases spanning the gap. The germline CDR1 and CDR2 sequences are MNHEY and SVGAGI. CDR3 loop: CASSRGGGNTIYF. The CDR3 DNA reads TGTGCCAGCAGCCGCGGTGGGGGAAACACCATATATTTT.